The T cell receptor (beta chain) described here comes from a study of T cell responses to AZD1222 COVID-19 vaccine. The assay was immunoSEQ multiplex PCR, and TCRdb's table has in-frame clones only and misses some. The sample shows about 110,000 clones, 86% of them seen only once. Trimming took off 6 bases at V and 8 bases at J, with 23 bases between the two ends. There are 15 residues in the CDR3. Germline-derived CDR1 and CDR2 are MNHEY and SVGAGI. This rearrangement joins TRBV6-5 to TRBJ2-7; D might be TRBD2 (5 bases). This receptor was obtained from an adult in good health. The source was peripheral blood, collected on day 0 of AZD1222 vaccination. The CDR3 DNA reads as TGTGCCAGCAGCTCTGAGGCGGGCAGCCTAAATCAGCAGTACTTC. Encoded protein: CASSSEAGSLNQQYF.